The 2 T cell receptor beta chains given below trace back to one sample, sequenced in a study of CD4 and CD8 cells across lung adenocarcinoma regions. TCRdb redid the calling of the PCR reads with MiXCR, one entry per CDR3 protein. The table lists 7,500 to 10,000 distinct CDR3 sequences, approximately 50% of them singletons. Material for sequencing was CD4+ T cells from the margin of a lung tumor. These receptors originate from a male donor with lung adenocarcinoma. The CD4 and CD8 labels of this study may be unreliable.

CDR3 loop: CASREGAGQPLHF. The CDR3 DNA follows: TGTGCCAGCAGGGAGGGGGCGGGTCAGCCCCTCCACTTT. V gene TRBV28 combines with J gene TRBJ1-6; 7 bases fit TRBD1. This CDR3 contains 13 residues. V lost 6 bases, J lost 13 bases, and 9 bases stayed unmatched. CDR1 MDHEN and CDR2 SYDVKM come from the germline V gene. Full variable domain (rest looked up from reference TRBV28 and TRBJ1-6): DVKVTQSSRYLVKRTGEKVFLECVQDMDHENMFWYRQDPGLGLRLIYFSYDVKMKEKGDIPEGYSVSREKKERFSLILESASTNQTSMYLCASREGAGQPLHFGNGTRLTVT.

This clonotype was observed many times. Since a much larger clone is just one base distant, this may be a read error. This chain links TRBV6-1 with TRBJ2-1, with TRBD1 matching 12 bases. Germline V gene lookup returns CDR1 MNHNS and CDR2 SASEGT. The V segment lost 3 bases and the J segment 10 bases; nucleotides outside the gene matches: 7. The CDR3 extends over 15 amino acids. CDR3 loop: CASSEGTGGAWEQFF. The CDR3 DNA reads TGTGCCAGCAGTGAGGGGACAGGGGGCGCGTGGGAGCAGTTCTTC.